This T cell receptor beta chain was sequenced for a study of cytomegalovirus exposure and HLA in healthy donors. The CDR3 length is 13 residues. V was cut by 5 bases and J by 7 bases, with 9 bases left in between. Germline V CDR1 and CDR2: LNHDA, SQIVND (reference sequence). Note on this clone: The antigen remains undetermined.

Primers: 60 Vbeta forward and 13 Jbeta reverse. Profiling relied on immunoSEQ multiplex PCR, and the TCRdb table lists in-frame clones only, not all of them. The data hold some 97,000 clones, with 79% observed a single time. The study, taken as a whole, reports: With high specificity and sensitivity, the classifier reportedly diagnosed cytomegalovirus status.

Sequencing input: PBMCs. V and J are TRBV19 and TRBJ1-6; possibly TRBD1 for D (5 bases). This TCR derives from a female donor in good health and CMV-seropositive. The CDR3 here is CASSVTENSPLHF. DNA for the CDR3: TGTGCCAGTAGTGTGACAGAAAATTCACCCCTCCACTTT. Looking up the rest from reference TRBV19 and TRBJ1-6 gives the full variable domain: DGGITQSPKYLFRKEGQNVTLSCEQNLNHDAMYWYRQDPGQGLRLIYYSQIVNDFQKGDIAEGYSVSREKKESFPLTVTSAQKNPTAFYLCASSVTENSPLHFGNGTRLTVT.